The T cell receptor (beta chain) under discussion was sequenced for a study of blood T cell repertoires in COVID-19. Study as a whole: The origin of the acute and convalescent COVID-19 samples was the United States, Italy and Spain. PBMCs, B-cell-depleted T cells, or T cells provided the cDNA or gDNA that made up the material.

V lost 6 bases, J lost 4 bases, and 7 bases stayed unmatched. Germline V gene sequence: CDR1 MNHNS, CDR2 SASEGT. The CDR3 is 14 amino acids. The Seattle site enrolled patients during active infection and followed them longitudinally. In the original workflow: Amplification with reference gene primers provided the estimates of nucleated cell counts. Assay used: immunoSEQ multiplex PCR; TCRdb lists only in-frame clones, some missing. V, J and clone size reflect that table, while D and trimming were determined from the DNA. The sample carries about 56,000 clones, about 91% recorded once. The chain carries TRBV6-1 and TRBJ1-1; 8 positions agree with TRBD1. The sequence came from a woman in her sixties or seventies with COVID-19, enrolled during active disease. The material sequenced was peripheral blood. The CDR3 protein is CASREQGGGTEAFF. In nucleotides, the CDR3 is TGTGCCAGCAGAGAACAGGGGGGAGGCACTGAAGCTTTCTTT.